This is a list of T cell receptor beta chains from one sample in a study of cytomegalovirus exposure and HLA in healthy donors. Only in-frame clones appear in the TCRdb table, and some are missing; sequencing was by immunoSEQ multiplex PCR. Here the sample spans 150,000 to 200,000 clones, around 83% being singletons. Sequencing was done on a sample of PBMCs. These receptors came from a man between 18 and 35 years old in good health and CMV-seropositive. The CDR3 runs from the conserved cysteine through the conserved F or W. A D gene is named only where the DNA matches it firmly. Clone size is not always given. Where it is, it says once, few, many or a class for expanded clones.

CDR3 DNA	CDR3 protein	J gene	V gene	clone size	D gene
TGTGCCAGCAGCCGTCTTTCCTACGAGCAGTACTTC	CASSRLSYEQYF	TRBJ2-7	TRBV5-6	-	-
TGTGCCAGCAGAGAGACAGGACACTATGGCTACACCTTC	CASRETGHYGYTF	TRBJ1-2	TRBV6-5	-	-
TGTGCCATCAGTACAGGGGGCGAGCAGTACTTC	CAISTGGEQYF	TRBJ2-7	TRBV10-3	-	TRBD1
TGTGCCAGCAGCTTAGGTTTTGGGGGAGGGAAGAACACTGAAGCTTTCTTT	CASSLGFGGGKNTEAFF	TRBJ1-1	TRBV7-8	-	-
TGCGCCAGCAGCCAAGGGACAGGCGAACCCTATGGCTACACCTTC	CASSQGTGEPYGYTF	TRBJ1-2	TRBV4-1	-	TRBD1
TGCGCCAGCAGCGAAGAAGGGGGTTATGGCTACACCTTC	CASSEEGGYGYTF	TRBJ1-2	TRBV4-3	-	-
TGTGCCAGCAGTGTCACGGGACAGGGGTACACTGAAGCTTTCTTT	CASSVTGQGYTEAFF	TRBJ1-1	TRBV4-2	few	TRBD1
TGTGCCAGCAGTTACTCCGGGGGAAGTATATACGAGCAGTACTTC	CASSYSGGSIYEQYF	TRBJ2-7	TRBV6-5	-	-
TGTGCCAGCAGCTTAGAGGAGGGGGCGGGAAAAGGCTACACCTTC	CASSLEEGAGKGYTF	TRBJ1-2	TRBV7-2	-	TRBD1
TGTGCTAGTGGTTTGGTAGTGGGGGGGGGAGAGACCCAGTACTTC	CASGLVVGGGETQYF	TRBJ2-5	TRBV12-5	-	TRBD2
TGTGCCAGCAGCTGGACTAGCGGGAGTTACAATGAGCAGTTCTTC	CASSWTSGSYNEQFF	TRBJ2-1	TRBV13	-	TRBD2
TGTGCCATCAGTGAAGGGACAGACTACAACTATGGCTACACCTTC	CAISEGTDYNYGYTF	TRBJ1-2	TRBV10-3	-	TRBD1
TGCGCCAGCAGGTCGGGACTAGCGGGTGAGCAGTACTTC	CASRSGLAGEQYF	TRBJ2-7	TRBV10-2	few	TRBD2
TGCGCCACAAGGACAGAACTAAATTCACCCCTCCACTTT	CATRTELNSPLHF	TRBJ1-6	TRBV5-1	-	-
TGTGCCATCAGGGCCGTCGGGACTGAAGCTTTCTTT	CAIRAVGTEAFF	TRBJ1-1	TRBV10-3	-	-
TGCGCCAGCAGCCCTGGGACAGGGGGCACTGAAGCTTTCTTT	CASSPGTGGTEAFF	TRBJ1-1	TRBV4-3	-	TRBD1
TGTGCCAGTAGTATAGCATTCGAGACAGGGGCTGAAAAACTGTTTTTT	CASSIAFETGAEKLFF	TRBJ1-4	TRBV19	-	TRBD1
TGTGCCAGCAGTGACAGGGATGGTAATGAAAAACTGTTTTTT	CASSDRDGNEKLFF	TRBJ1-4	TRBV25-1	-	-
TGTGCCAGCTCACCCTGGCAGGGGCCAACTAATGAAAAACTGTTTTTT	CASSPWQGPTNEKLFF	TRBJ1-4	TRBV18	-	-
TGTGCCAGCAGGGGGCTAGCGGGGGGGCAAAATGAGCAGTTCTTC	CASRGLAGGQNEQFF	TRBJ2-1	TRBV2	-	TRBD2
TGTGCCAGCAGCCAAGACAGGGTACCGGGAAACACCATATATTTT	CASSQDRVPGNTIYF	TRBJ1-3	TRBV4-2	-	-
TGTGCCAGCAGCTGGAGGGGGGGGGAAGAGCAGTACTTC	CASSWRGGEEQYF	TRBJ2-7	TRBV7-2	-	-
TGTGCCAGCTCAATCCGGGACAGCCTAATCTACGAGCAGTACTTC	CASSIRDSLIYEQYF	TRBJ2-7	TRBV18	-	TRBD1
TGTGCCAGCAGCTTAGGTTTTATCGGGACAGGGAGCAATGAGCAGTTCTTC	CASSLGFIGTGSNEQFF	TRBJ2-1	TRBV7-9	-	TRBD1
TGTGCCAGCAGCTTAGAGGGCGCCTCTGGGGCCAACGGCCTGACTTTC	CASSLEGASGANGLTF	TRBJ2-6	TRBV13	-	-
TGTGCCAGCAGCTCCCCGGGACAGTCCTACGAGCAGTACTTC	CASSSPGQSYEQYF	TRBJ2-7	TRBV7-8	-	TRBD1
TGTGCCAGCAGCTGGGACAGCAGCACAGATACGCAGTATTTT	CASSWDSSTDTQYF	TRBJ2-3	TRBV7-3	-	TRBD1
TGTGCCACCAGGGGAAGCGACAGGGTGCGGGAAAAACTGTTTTTT	CATRGSDRVREKLFF	TRBJ1-4	TRBV15	-	TRBD1
TGTGCCACCGGGGTAGGTAAGCCTGAAGCTTTCTTT	CATGVGKPEAFF	TRBJ1-1	TRBV6-6	-	-
TGTGCCAGCGGGGACAGCCACTATGGCTACACCTTC	CASGDSHYGYTF	TRBJ1-2	TRBV6-1	-	TRBD1
TGTGCCAGCAGCGCGTCAGGGGTCTACGAGCTGTTTTTT	CASSASGVYELFF	TRBJ2-2	TRBV6-1	-	-
TGTGCCAGCAGCCGGCAAGAGACCCAGTACTTC	CASSRQETQYF	TRBJ2-5	TRBV2	few	-
TGTGCCAGCAGCGTTTCGGGGGGCCGGGAGACCCAGTACTTC	CASSVSGGRETQYF	TRBJ2-5	TRBV9	-	-
TGTGCCAGCAGCCAAGGACAGGGGGCTGGAAACACCATATATTTT	CASSQGQGAGNTIYF	TRBJ1-3	TRBV7-6	-	TRBD1
TGTGCCAGTAGAAAAACGACTTCTGGGGCCAACGTCCTGACTTTC	CASRKTTSGANVLTF	TRBJ2-6	TRBV19	-	-
TGTGCCAGCAGTTTACGCCAGGGGAACACTGAAGCTTTCTTT	CASSLRQGNTEAFF	TRBJ1-1	TRBV27	-	-
TGTGCCATCAGTGACCAGCGAAACTATGGCTACACCTTC	CAISDQRNYGYTF	TRBJ1-2	TRBV10-3	few	-
TGTGCCAGCAGTTTAATGAACACTGAAGCTTTCTTT	CASSLMNTEAFF	TRBJ1-1	TRBV5-4	-	-
TGTGCCAGCAGCTGGACAGGGGGTAGCGACGAGCAGTACTTC	CASSWTGGSDEQYF	TRBJ2-7	TRBV5-5	-	TRBD1
TGTGCCAGCAGCGTCGGGATCTCCAAAAACATTCAGTACTTC	CASSVGISKNIQYF	TRBJ2-4	TRBV13	few	-
TGCGCCAGCAGCCGTCAGCCTCCGGGACAGGCGAACACCGGGGAGCTGTTTTTT	CASSRQPPGQANTGELFF	TRBJ2-2	TRBV4-3	-	TRBD1
TGTGCCAGTAGTACCGGAGGGTCTACTGGTCAGCCCCAGCATTTT	CASSTGGSTGQPQHF	TRBJ1-5	TRBV19	-	-
TGTGCCAGCAGCTTAAGGACTAGCGGGGGGGCACCGCACTACGAGCAGTACTTC	CASSLRTSGGAPHYEQYF	TRBJ2-7	TRBV11-3	few	TRBD2
TGTGCCAGCAGCGTCGGGGACAGGGTGGGCGAGCAGTACTTC	CASSVGDRVGEQYF	TRBJ2-7	TRBV9	-	TRBD1
TGTGCCAGCAGTGATTCTGGGAGGGGGACACTCGTGCGGGGTGAAGCTTTCTTT	CASSDSGRGTLVRGEAFF	TRBJ1-1	TRBV25-1	-	-
TGTGCCAGCAGCTTGGTCCCGGGCGGGGGGTTCCCCCTCCACTTT	CASSLVPGGGFPLHF	TRBJ1-6	TRBV5-8	-	-
TGTGCCAGCAGCACTCGCTTGGCTAGCTACAATGAGCAGTTCTTC	CASSTRLASYNEQFF	TRBJ2-1	TRBV9	-	-
TGTGCCAGCAGCCGGGGATCCGACACAGATACGCAGTATTTT	CASSRGSDTDTQYF	TRBJ2-3	TRBV11-1	-	-
TGCGCCAGCAGCCAAGGTGCCAGGACAGGGGATACTGAAGCTTTCTTT	CASSQGARTGDTEAFF	TRBJ1-1	TRBV4-3	-	TRBD1
TGTGCCTGGAGTGTTATCTCGACAGGCATTCAGTACTTC	CAWSVISTGIQYF	TRBJ2-4	TRBV30	once	-
TGTGCCAGCAGGCAGGCCGAACTCGGGGAGCTGTTTTTT	CASRQAELGELFF	TRBJ2-2	TRBV7-6	-	-
TGTGCCAGCAGTGTGACAGGCTCGGGGAACACTGAAGCTTTCTTT	CASSVTGSGNTEAFF	TRBJ1-1	TRBV6-5	-	-
TGTGCCATCTCTTCGGTTTCCTACGAGCAGTACTTC	CAISSVSYEQYF	TRBJ2-7	TRBV10-3	-	-
TGCAGCGTTGTGGGGGCGAACGGCTACACCTTC	CSVVGANGYTF	TRBJ1-2	TRBV29-1	-	-
TGCGCCAGCAGCCAAAGGACTAGCGGGGGGGTGTTGGGTACCGGGGAGCTGTTTTTT	CASSQRTSGGVLGTGELFF	TRBJ2-2	TRBV4-1	once	TRBD2